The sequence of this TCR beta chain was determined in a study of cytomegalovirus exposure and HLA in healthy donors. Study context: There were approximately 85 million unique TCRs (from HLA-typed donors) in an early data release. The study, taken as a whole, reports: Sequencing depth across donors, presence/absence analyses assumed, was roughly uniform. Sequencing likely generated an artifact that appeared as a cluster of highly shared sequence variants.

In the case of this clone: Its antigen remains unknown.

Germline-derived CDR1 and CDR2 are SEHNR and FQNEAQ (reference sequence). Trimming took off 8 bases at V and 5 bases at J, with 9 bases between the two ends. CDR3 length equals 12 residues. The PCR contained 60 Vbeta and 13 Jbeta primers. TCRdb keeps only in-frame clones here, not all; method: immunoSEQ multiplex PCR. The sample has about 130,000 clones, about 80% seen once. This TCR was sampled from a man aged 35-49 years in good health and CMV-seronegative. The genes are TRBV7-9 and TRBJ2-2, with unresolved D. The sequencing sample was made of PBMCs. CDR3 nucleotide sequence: TGTGCCAGCGATAAGCCTACCGGGGAGCTGTTTTTT. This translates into CASDKPTGELFF.